Presented here are 14 T cell receptor beta chains from one specimen sequenced in a study of blood T cells in healthy people across ages. A J-beta primer mix and a sample-barcoded 5' primer were used in a second PCR of about 6 to 12 cycles. TCRdb analysed the 5' RACE reads with MiXCR anew, one entry per CDR3 protein. This table has about 780,000 distinct CDR3 sequences, 35% to 60% appearing once. Sequencing was carried out using blood. The source of these receptors is a man at least 80 years old in good health.

This clonotype was observed a handful of times. The rearrangement uses TRBV19 and TRBJ2-5; tentatively, D is TRBD1 (5 bases). Near its end, the DNA agrees better with TRBJ2-7, so the J call may be wrong. There are 14 residues in the CDR3. Germline values: CDR1 LNHDA, CDR2 SQIVND (reference sequence). CDR3 in amino acids: CASSERQRYYEQYF. Here the CDR3 DNA reads TGTGCCAGTAGTGAAAGACAGCGATACTACGAGCAGTACTTC.

The chain is built from TRBV28 and TRBJ2-1; the match to TRBD2 covers 12 bases. The germline CDR1 and CDR2 sequences are MDHEN and SYDVKM. The J segment lost 15 bases and the V segment lost 11 bases, leaving 11 bases of the junction unmatched. This CDR3 spans 12 amino acids. The CDR3 coding sequence is TGTGCCTCGCGGCTAGCGGGAGGGTCGGCGTTCTTC. Protein: CASRLAGGSAFF.

This clonotype has more than one count but fewer than ten. The genes are TRBV29-1 and TRBJ2-5; 10 nucleotides match TRBD1. Losses at the gene ends were 5 bases for V and 5 bases for J; bases not matched to a gene: 8. This CDR3 has 14 amino acids. Germline V gives CDR1 SQVTM, CDR2 ANQGSEA. As DNA, the CDR3 is TGCAGCGTTCCCGGGACAGGGGCTTTGGAGACCCAGTACTTC. Translated, it gives CSVPGTGALETQYF.

In its sample, this clonotype was seen a few times. V and J are TRBV4-1 and TRBJ2-7; D call uncertain. V was clipped by 4 bases and J by 3 bases, with 13 bases between them. Germline CDR1 reads MGHRA; CDR2 reads YSYEKL. The CDR3 consists of 14 residues. The CDR3 is CASSPQGIGYEQYF. The CDR3, as DNA: TGCGCCAGCAGCCCCCAAGGGATCGGCTACGAGCAGTACTTC.

V usage is TRBV5-1 and J usage is TRBJ1-2; D remains ambiguous. The CDR3 has 15 residues. Deletions cut 3 bases from V and 0 bases from J, with 12 bases between. Germline CDR1 SGHRS, CDR2 YFSETQ. This CDR3 is CASSSAVTSNYGYTF. As DNA, the CDR3 is TGCGCCAGCAGCTCGGCGGTCACATCTAACTATGGCTACACCTTC.

This clonotype was counted only a few times. This chain uses TRBV5-8 with TRBJ1-1; maybe TRBD1 (5 bases). The CDR3 length is 14 residues. Germline values: CDR1 SGHTS, CDR2 YDEGEE. The V end was cut by 0 bases, the J end by 2 bases, with 8 bases between. The CDR3 nucleotides read TGTGCCAGCAGCTTGGCGGGGGAAAACACTGAAGCTTTCTTT. This sequence encodes CASSLAGENTEAFF.

Remarks on this clonotype: Germline and junction disagree at one end, which may indicate a read error. J is TRBJ2-1 and V is TRBV3-1; 7 bases align to TRBD1. Per germline, CDR1 LGHDT and CDR2 YNNKEL (reference sequence). The CDR3 is 16 amino acids. The CDR3 bases are TGTACCAGCAGCCTTATGACAGGGATCGGAGGCAATGAGCAGTTCTTC. Translating gives CTSSLMTGIGGNEQFF.

The chain has TRBV3-1 and TRBJ2-7; possible D gene TRBD1, 5 bases. Germline CDR1 and CDR2: LGHDT and YNNKEL (reference sequence). This CDR3 has 16 residues. Trimming took off 4 bases at V and 10 bases at J, with 26 bases between the two ends. The CDR3 DNA sequence: TGTGCCAGCAGCCGGCAGGGTAGAGGCCTCCAAGAGGCCCAGTACTTC. Protein product: CASSRQGRGLQEAQYF.

The chain recombines TRBV6-1 with TRBJ2-1; D may correspond to TRBD1 or TRBD2 (6 bases each). The V gene lost 1 base and the J gene lost 4 bases, with 14 bases spanning the gap. This CDR3 is built from 16 residues. The germline gives CDR1 MNHNS, CDR2 SASEGT. The CDR3 reads CASSEVPGARYNEQFF. The CDR3 DNA sequence: TGTGCCAGCAGTGAAGTTCCGGGGGCCAGGTACAATGAGCAGTTCTTC.

Remarks on this clonotype: A much larger clone differs from this one at a single base, so this may be a read error. The V gene is TRBV29-1, the J gene TRBJ2-1; D perhaps matches TRBD2 (6 bases). The germline V gene encodes CDR1 SQVTM and CDR2 ANQGSEA. The CDR3 covers 13 residues. The DNA for the CDR3 is TGCAGCGGTGAAGTAGGAGGGTTTAATGAGCAGTTCTTC. This encodes CSGEVGGFNEQFF.

As regards this clonotype: No conserved phenylalanine or tryptophan is present at the end of the CDR3, so a read error is the likely explanation. V usage is TRBV12-3 or TRBV12-4 and J usage is TRBJ2-3; D possibly corresponds to TRBD2 (6 bases). This CDR3 spans 14 amino acids. The CDR3 protein is CASGLAGSTDMQYS. The CDR3 nucleotides are TGTGCCAGCGGTTTGGCGGGGAGCACAGATATGCAGTATTCT.

The gene calls are TRBV20-1 and TRBJ2-5, with 11 nucleotides matching TRBD2. Germline assignment: CDR1 DFQATT and CDR2 SNEGSKA (reference sequence). The CDR3 runs to 16 residues. Losses at the gene ends were 0 bases for V and 5 bases for J; bases not matched to a gene: 8. CDR3 sequence: CSARDVLAGGDETQYF. Here the CDR3 DNA reads TGCAGTGCTAGAGATGTGCTAGCGGGAGGAGATGAGACCCAGTACTTC.

The rearrangement uses TRBV28 and TRBJ2-7, with 7 positions matching TRBD2. The germline V gene has CDR1 MDHEN and CDR2 SYDVKM. The CDR3 consists of 15 residues. Losses at the gene ends were 3 bases for V and 7 bases for J; bases not matched to a gene: 12. The CDR3 spells CASSFASGEWNEQYF. The CDR3 DNA sequence: TGTGCCAGCAGTTTTGCTAGCGGAGAGTGGAATGAGCAGTACTTC.

This clonotype was counted only a few times. The genes are TRBV6-2 or TRBV6-3 and TRBJ2-1, with 7 bases fitting TRBD2. CDR1 is MNHEY, CDR2 SVGEGT, per germline. The trim removed 6 bases at V and 9 bases at J, leaving 5 bases unmatched. The CDR3 contains 12 residues. CDR3 sequence: CASRKLATEQFF. CDR3 DNA sequence: TGTGCCAGCAGAAAACTAGCGACTGAGCAGTTCTTC.